Listed below are T cell receptor beta chains from one sample, sequenced in a study of T cells expressing NK-cell markers. From its re-call of the 5' RACE reads, TCRdb lists each CDR3 protein once, without DNA. The listing contains roughly 390,000 distinct CDR3 sequences. The source material was blood T cells: a sorted CD56 or NKG2C T cell subset, CD4+ or CD8+ T cells, or bulk PBMC T cells (not recorded which). These receptor sequences come from a woman between 45 and 60 years old in good health. The CDR3 runs from the conserved cysteine through the conserved F or W.

j_gene: TRBJ1-6
v_gene: TRBV19
CDR3aa: CAEWSAVDRLGPSPLHF

j_gene: TRBJ1-1
v_gene: TRBV5-1
CDR3aa: CASSPVLRTGENTEAFF

j_gene: TRBJ2-1
v_gene: TRBV7-9
CDR3aa: CASSDSKGNEQFF

j_gene: TRBJ2-3
v_gene: TRBV7-8
CDR3aa: CASSSRWETDTQYF

j_gene: TRBJ2-1
v_gene: TRBV7-9
CDR3aa: CASSPLALAGGPSNEQFF

j_gene: TRBJ2-5
v_gene: TRBV15
CDR3aa: CATSSPDLYQETQYF

j_gene: TRBJ2-7
v_gene: TRBV23-1
CDR3aa: CAGGAGARPYEQYF

j_gene: TRBJ2-4
v_gene: TRBV2
CDR3aa: CASSIGQALAKNIQYF

j_gene: TRBJ2-1
v_gene: TRBV30
CDR3aa: CAWSAIGTFRYNEQFF

j_gene: TRBJ2-5
v_gene: TRBV7-2
CDR3aa: CASSFGAEGETQYF

j_gene: TRBJ2-5
v_gene: TRBV7-6
CDR3aa: CASSSRRSQETQYF

j_gene: TRBJ1-1
v_gene: TRBV10-3
CDR3aa: CAISESGRLEAFF

j_gene: TRBJ2-1
v_gene: TRBV5-4
CDR3aa: CASNPSPGDNEQFF

j_gene: TRBJ1-6
v_gene: TRBV20-1
CDR3aa: CSARATGALNSPLHF

j_gene: TRBJ2-1
v_gene: TRBV20-1
CDR3aa: CSAPTTSGRANEQFF